The source of this T cell receptor (beta chain) is a study of T cell responses to AZD1222 COVID-19 vaccine. This table comes from immunoSEQ multiplex PCR, and its TCRdb copy is limited to in-frame clones, with some not included. The sample holds 30,000 to 35,000 clones; roughly nine tenths are singletons and the top ten take 45%. The germline V gene has CDR1 MNHEY and CDR2 SVGEGT. The V and J ends lost 5 bases and 5 bases respectively, with 13 bases between them. The CDR3 loop spans 14 amino acids. This rearrangement joins TRBV6-2 or TRBV6-3 to TRBJ1-5, with a tentative D call TRBD1 (6 bases). This specimen was peripheral blood, taken on day 0 of AZD1222 vaccination. This TCR was recovered from an adult in good health. DNA for the CDR3: TGTGCCAGCAGTAGAGGACAGCTAGATCAGCCCCAGCATTTT. Protein: CASSRGQLDQPQHF.